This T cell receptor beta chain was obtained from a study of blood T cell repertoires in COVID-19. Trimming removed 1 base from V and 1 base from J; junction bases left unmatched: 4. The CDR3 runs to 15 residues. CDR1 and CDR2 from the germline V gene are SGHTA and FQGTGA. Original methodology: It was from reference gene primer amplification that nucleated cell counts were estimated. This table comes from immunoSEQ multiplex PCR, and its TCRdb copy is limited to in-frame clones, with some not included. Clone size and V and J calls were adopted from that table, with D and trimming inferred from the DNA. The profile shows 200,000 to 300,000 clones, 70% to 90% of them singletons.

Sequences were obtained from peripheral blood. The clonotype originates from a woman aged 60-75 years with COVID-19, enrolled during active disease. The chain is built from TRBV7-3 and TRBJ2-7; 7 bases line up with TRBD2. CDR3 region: CASSLRASGSYEQYF. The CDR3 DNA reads TGTGCCAGCAGCTTAAGAGCTAGCGGATCCTACGAGCAGTACTTC.